What follows is one TCR beta chain and its context. Its antigen is unidentified. The sample belongs to a study of beta chain features in type 1 diabetes. Sequenced material consisted of expressed TCRB transcripts (all of the isolated RNA was reverse transcribed). The study sequenced naive, central memory and regulatory T cell samples to an average of roughly 3.8 million reads. The assay was immunoSEQ multiplex PCR, and TCRdb's table has in-frame clones only and misses some. The sample lists roughly 310,000 clones; more than 9.5% were seen once. V lost 8 bases and J lost 5; bases outside the gene matches: 4. The CDR3 is 14 residues long. Germline V gives CDR1 LNHNV, CDR2 YYDKDF (reference sequence). Study-wide results and limits: The naive, central memory and Treg TCRB repertoires showed an apparent similarity that was greater among patients than among healthy donors.

A sort by CD45RO/CCR7/CD25/CD127/CD95/CD27 yielded CD4+ naive, central memory, regulatory and stem cell-like memory cells. Sequenced: naive CD4+ T cells from blood. This TCR came from a woman aged 25 to 39 in good health. The V gene is TRBV15, the J gene TRBJ2-2, with 11 bases lining up with TRBD2. This CDR3 reads CATSLAGGTGELFF. In DNA form, the CDR3 reads TGTGCCACCTCCTTAGCGGGAGGGACCGGGGAGCTGTTTTTT.